Below, 27 T cell receptor beta chains from the same sample are listed, as sequenced in a study of T cells in Graves' hyperthyroidism and ophthalmopathy. Regions amplified from RNA transcripts were the TCR beta CDR3 regions. HTBI primers were used for first-round RT-PCR of the TCR CDR3. TCRdb ran MiXCR on the multiplex PCR reads and lists one entry per CDR3 protein. The sample consists of about 55,000 distinct CDR3 sequences, 53% of them appearing once. The sequencing input was blood. The receptors were gathered from a woman aged 55-70 years with Graves' ophthalmopathy.

The J gene is TRBJ2-3, the V gene TRBV5-1, with 10 positions matching TRBD1. Trimming took 3 bases from V and 5 from J; bases not matched to a gene: 6. Germline V gene sequence: CDR1 SGHRS, CDR2 YFSETQ. The CDR3 spans 15 residues. The CDR3 loop reads CASSSGQGVEDTQYF. CDR3 coding DNA: TGCGCCAGCAGCTCCGGACAGGGGGTTGAAGATACGCAGTATTTT.

The chain employs TRBV14 and TRBJ1-2; D is unresolved. The CDR3 totals 13 residues. Between the trimmed V and J ends, which lost 0 bases and 4 bases, there was a span of 6 bases. Germline lookup yields CDR1 SGHDN and CDR2 FVKESK. The CDR3 sequence is CASSQDPLYGYTF. The DNA of the CDR3 is TGTGCCAGCAGCCAAGACCCCCTCTATGGCTACACCTTC. The variable domain in full, completed from reference TRBV14 and TRBJ1-2, reads EAGVTQFPSHSVIEKGQTVTLRCDPISGHDNLYWYRRVMGKEIKFLLHFVKESKQDESGMPNNRFLAERTGGTYSTLKVQPAELEDSGVYFCASSQDPLYGYTFGSGTRLTVV.

The table lists this clonotype with many counts. The rearrangement uses TRBV4-2 and TRBJ2-7; no clear D. Looked up from germline, CDR1 is LGHNA and CDR2 is YNFKEQ. With 0 bases removed from V and 1 base from J, the gap between germline ends came to 10 bases. The CDR3 is 15 amino acids. DNA of the CDR3: TGTGCCAGCAGCCAAGAAGCGTCAGGATCCTACGAGCAGTACTTC. Amino acids: CASSQEASGSYEQYF.

V usage is TRBV7-6 and J usage is TRBJ2-7; the D gene could be TRBD1 or TRBD2 (6 bases each). There are 14 residues in the CDR3. Germline lookup yields CDR1 SGHVS and CDR2 FNYEAQ. V lost 5 bases and J lost 6, with 17 bases in between. CDR3 in DNA: TGTGCCAGCAGCCGGACGGGGGCGGTACGCGAGCAGTACTTC. Amino acids: CASSRTGAVREQYF. The full variable domain, completed using reference TRBV7-6 and TRBJ2-7, is GAGVSQSPRYKVTKRGQDVALRCDPISGHVSLYWYRQALGQGPEFLTYFNYEAQQDKSGLPNDRFSAERPEGSISTLTIQRTEQRDSAMYRCASSRTGAVREQYFGPGTRLTVT.

The chain has TRBV29-1 and TRBJ1-1; tentatively, D is TRBD1 (6 bases). V lost 3 bases to trimming and J lost 3 bases, with 11 bases between them. There are 13 residues in the CDR3. Germline V gene data show CDR1 as SQVTM and CDR2 as ANQGSEA. This chain's CDR3 is CSVDTGQDTEAFF. DNA of the CDR3: TGCAGCGTTGATACAGGGCAGGACACTGAAGCTTTCTTT.

Concerning this clonotype: The junction departs from the called germline gene at one end, perhaps through a read error. The chain recombines TRBV9 with TRBJ1-2; D is undetermined. The CDR3 is made up of 14 amino acids. Germline V gene sequence: CDR1 SGDLS, CDR2 YYNGEE. CDR3 bases: TGTGCCAGCAGGGTAGTGATTGGGGTCGGAGGCTACACCTTC. This gives the protein CASRVVIGVGGYTF.

The V gene is TRBV12-3 or TRBV12-4, the J gene TRBJ2-1; tentatively, D is TRBD2 (6 bases). This CDR3 region has 14 residues. V dropped 3 bases and J dropped 12 bases, with 18 bases sitting between them. In DNA, the CDR3 is TGTGCCAGCAGTTTCCGGGACTGGGCGAGGGGGCAGTTCTTC. Translating gives CASSFRDWARGQFF.

This clonotype was recorded at least ten times. DNA for the CDR3: TGTGCCAGCAGCTTAGTGGGCGGGAGCTCCTACAATGAGCAGTTCTTC. This codes for CASSLVGGSSYNEQFF. The chain combines TRBV7-2 with TRBJ2-1; 7 nucleotides line up with TRBD2. The CDR3 runs 16 residues. V dropped 1 base and J dropped 0; count of bases not matched to a gene: 3. Germline-derived CDR1 and CDR2 are SGHTA and FQGNSA.

V gene TRBV20-1 combines with J gene TRBJ2-7, with 13 bases identical to TRBD2. The V and J ends lost 5 bases and 3 bases, in that order; junction bases with no gene match: 13. CDR1 and CDR2 (germline): DFQATT, SNEGSKA (reference sequence). This CDR3 comprises 17 residues. Here the CDR3 reads CSAAAQVGTSGNYEQYF. The CDR3 coding sequence is TGCAGTGCTGCTGCCCAGGTCGGGACTAGCGGGAACTACGAGCAGTACTTC.

The chain employs TRBV9 and TRBJ1-1; maybe TRBD1 (6 bases). The V end was cut by 3 bases, the J end by 7 bases, with 16 bases between. This CDR3 has 14 amino acids. The germline gives CDR1 SGDLS, CDR2 YYNGEE. The CDR3 coding sequence is TGTGCCAGCAGCGGGGGGAGTGGGGGCATTGAAGCTTTCTTT. Protein sequence: CASSGGSGGIEAFF.

This chain connects TRBV30 to TRBJ2-1, with TRBD2 matching over 8 bases. Germline loops: CDR1 GTSNPN, CDR2 SVGIG (reference sequence). The CDR3 covers 17 residues. Trimming removed 3 bases from V and 3 bases from J; junction bases left unmatched: 13. This chain's CDR3 is CAWRSGSLAGYYNEQFF. DNA of the CDR3: TGTGCCTGGAGGTCCGGTAGTCTAGCGGGTTACTACAATGAGCAGTTCTTC.

The rearrangement links TRBV12-3 or TRBV12-4 to TRBJ1-2; D is uncertain. CDR3 length equals 16 residues. Trimming shortened V by 3 bases and J by 1 base, and 15 bases separated the two germline ends. CDR3 bases: TGTGCCAGCAGTTTTGGCCCGGGTGGATATAACTATGGCTACACCTTC. This sequence encodes CASSFGPGGYNYGYTF.

A word on this clonotype: One end of the junction fails to match germline, which may point to a read error. V and J are TRBV9 and TRBJ2-3; D gene uncertain. The germline CDR1 and CDR2 sequences are SGDLS and YYNGEE. There are 16 residues in the CDR3. This CDR3 is CASSVARSMRTDTQYF. DNA of the CDR3: TGTGCCAGCAGTGTAGCCCGGTCCATGCGGACAGATACGCAGTATTTT.

This clonotype was observed at least ten times. The chain joins TRBV7-6 to TRBJ2-1; D ambiguous. Trimming removed 5 bases at V and 5 bases at J, with 13 bases between. The CDR3 contains 14 residues. CDR1 and CDR2 (germline): SGHVS, FNYEAQ. CDR3 amino acids: CASSKRQKDNEQFF. CDR3 sequence (DNA): TGTGCCAGCAGCAAGAGGCAAAAAGACAATGAGCAGTTCTTC.

This chain links TRBV24-1 with TRBJ1-5; 7 bases agree with TRBD1. CDR3 size: 15 residues. With V trimmed by 8 bases and J by 3 bases, 9 bases remained unmatched. The V gene's germline CDR1 is KGHDR and CDR2 SFDVKD. CDR3 amino acids: CATIVKTGNNQPQHF. The CDR3 region has the DNA TGTGCCACCATCGTGAAGACAGGGAACAATCAGCCCCAGCATTTT.

This clonotype was observed once. The gene calls are TRBV20-1 and TRBJ2-3, with 9 bases aligning to TRBD2. Germline V CDR1 and CDR2: DFQATT, SNEGSKA (reference sequence). V was pared by 0 bases and J by 11 bases, with 15 bases of the junction left unmatched. The CDR3 is made up of 16 amino acids. This CDR3 is CSARDSVAGDSGEQYF. The CDR3 DNA reads TGCAGTGCTAGAGATTCGGTAGCGGGGGATTCGGGTGAGCAGTATTTT.

This chain links TRBV6-5 with TRBJ1-5; D unclear. The germline V gene encodes CDR1 MNHEY and CDR2 SVGAGI. CDR3 length: 12 residues. V was pared by 6 bases and J by 9 bases, with 12 bases between. CDR3 residues: CASSLEEWPQHF. CDR3 coding DNA: TGTGCCAGCAGCTTGGAGGAGTGGCCCCAGCATTTT.

This chain connects TRBV12-3 or TRBV12-4 to TRBJ2-6; maybe TRBD2 (5 bases). There are 17 residues in the CDR3. The V end was cut by 5 bases, the J end by 3 bases, with 17 bases between. The CDR3 spells CASSPRTYYYGANVLTF. CDR3 bases: TGTGCCAGCAGTCCCCGGACTTATTACTATGGGGCCAACGTCCTGACTTTC.

Notes on this clonotype: This CDR3 fails to terminate in the conserved phenylalanine or tryptophan, so it likely reflects a read error. The chain is built from TRBV9 and TRBJ1-6, with 8 bases lining up with TRBD1. This CDR3 comprises 19 residues. Germline V gene sequence: CDR1 SGDLS, CDR2 YYNGEE. The V and J ends lost 2 bases and 0 bases, in that order; junction bases with no gene match: 10. CDR3 nucleotide sequence: TGTGCCAGCAGCGTGAAATACCGGGACAGGAGCTCCTATAATTCACCCCTCCACCTT. It is translated as CASSVKYRDRSSYNSPLHL.

This clonotype was found many times. The V gene is TRBV27, the J gene TRBJ2-7, with 8 bases that match TRBD2. Germline loops: CDR1 MNHEY, CDR2 SMNVEV (reference sequence). J was trimmed by 2 bases and V by 4 bases; bases with no gene match: 13. This CDR3 is 17 amino acids long. The CDR3 DNA is TGTGCCAGCAGTTACCGACCTGATAGCGGGATACCCTACGAGCAGTACTTC. Translation gives CASSYRPDSGIPYEQYF.

The rearrangement links TRBV29-1 to TRBJ2-1; TRBD1 matches 8 bases. Germline CDR1 and CDR2: SQVTM and ANQGSEA. CDR3 size: 13 residues. V shed 5 bases and J 6 bases; nucleotides not matched to a gene: 6. CDR3 nucleotide sequence: TGCAGCGTTTGTCGGGACAGGTGCAATGAGCAGTTCTTC. It specifies CSVCRDRCNEQFF.

The chain joins TRBV24-1 to TRBJ1-5; D not resolved. V dropped 9 bases and J dropped 0 bases, with 11 bases sitting between them. Germline CDR1 is KGHDR and CDR2 is SFDVKD. This CDR3 is 14 amino acids long. The CDR3 sequence is CATGPNNSNQPQHF. CDR3 DNA: TGTGCCACCGGGCCCAATAATAGCAATCAGCCCCAGCATTTT.

This clonotype was observed once. A junction end diverges from the germline sequence, so it may reflect a read error. V gene TRBV9 combines with J gene TRBJ1-6; D is undetermined. The CDR3 contains 13 residues. CDR1 is SGDLS and CDR2 is YYNGEE in the germline V gene. The CDR3 here is CASSVGRVGALKF. CDR3 bases: TGTGCCAGCAGCGTAGGTCGGGTTGGAGCCCTTAAATTT. The variable domain in full, with the rest retrieved from reference TRBV9 and TRBJ1-6, is DSGVTQTPKHLITATGQRVTLRCSPRSGDLSVYWYQQSLDQGLQFLIQYYNGEERAKGNILERFSAQQFPDLHSELNLSSLELGDSALYFCASSVGRVGALKFGNGTRLTVT.

By sample share, this clonotype is medium-sized. The gene calls are TRBV9 and TRBJ2-7; 7 positions match TRBD1. The CDR3 is made up of 11 amino acids. Trimming at V came to 5 bases and at J to 5 bases, leaving 1 base not matched to a gene. Germline loops: CDR1 SGDLS, CDR2 YYNGEE. The CDR3 reads CASRDRDEQYF. CDR3 in DNA: TGTGCCAGCAGAGACAGGGACGAGCAGTACTTC.

CDR3 nucleotides: TGTGCCATCAGTGAGGGGGGGAGACAGGGGGTTGAGCAGTACTTC. Translating gives CAISEGGRQGVEQYF. The chain is built from TRBV10-3 and TRBJ2-7; 9 positions match TRBD1. With V trimmed by 2 bases and J by 7 bases, 9 bases remained unmatched. The CDR3 loop spans 15 amino acids. Per the germline V gene, CDR1 is ENHRY and CDR2 is SYGVKD.

CDR3: CSARAGEQFF. The CDR3 DNA reads TGCAGTGCTAGGGCGGGTGAGCAGTTCTTC. This chain connects TRBV20-1 to TRBJ2-1, with D possibly being TRBD2 (5 bases). V was clipped by 3 bases and J by 9 bases, with 6 bases between them. The CDR3 consists of 10 residues. Germline V lookup: CDR1 DFQATT, CDR2 SNEGSKA (reference sequence).

This clonotype appeared many times. This CDR3 is CSASDQETQYF. The CDR3 DNA is TGCAGTGCTAGTGACCAAGAGACCCAGTACTTC. The chain couples TRBV20-1 to TRBJ2-5; unclear D gene. The germline V and J ends were trimmed by 3 bases and 0 bases, with 2 bases remaining between them. The germline V gene encodes CDR1 DFQATT and CDR2 SNEGSKA (reference sequence). CDR3 length equals 11 residues.